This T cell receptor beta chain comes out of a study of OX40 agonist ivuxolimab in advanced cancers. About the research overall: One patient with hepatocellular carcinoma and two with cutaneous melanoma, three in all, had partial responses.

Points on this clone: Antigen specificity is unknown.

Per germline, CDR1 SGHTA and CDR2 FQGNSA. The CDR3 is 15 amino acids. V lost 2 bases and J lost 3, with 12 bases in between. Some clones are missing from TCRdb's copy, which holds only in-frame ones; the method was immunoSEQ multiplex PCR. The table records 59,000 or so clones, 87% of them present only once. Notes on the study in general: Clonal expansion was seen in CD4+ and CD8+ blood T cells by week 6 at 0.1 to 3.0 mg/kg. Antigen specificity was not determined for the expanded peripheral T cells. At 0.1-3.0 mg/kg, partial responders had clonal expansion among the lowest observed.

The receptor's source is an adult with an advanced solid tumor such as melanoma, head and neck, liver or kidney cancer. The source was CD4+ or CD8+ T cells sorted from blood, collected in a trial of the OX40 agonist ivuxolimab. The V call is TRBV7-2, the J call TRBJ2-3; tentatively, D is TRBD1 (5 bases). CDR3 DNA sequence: TGTGCCAGCAGCTTAAATGGGGCAGGGACAGATACGCAGTATTTT. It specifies CASSLNGAGTDTQYF.